The present T cell receptor beta chain was sequenced within a study of CD8 T cells in Susac syndrome. In the study overall: When blood was drawn, the patients with Susac syndrome were therapy-naive, on corticosteroids, or on intravenous immunoglobulin alone.

Reverse transcription used roughly 0.45 to 1 ug RNA and random hexamers. TCRdb analysed the immunoSEQ multiplex PCR reads with MiXCR anew, one entry per CDR3 protein. The sample holds more than 70,000 distinct CDR3 sequences; less than 95% are singletons and the top ten take about 0.52%. The germline gives CDR1 SGDLS, CDR2 YYNGEE. This CDR3 spans 14 amino acids. V lost 0 bases, J lost 7 bases, and 10 bases lay in between. The clonotype was recovered from a human donor with Susac syndrome. This chain connects TRBV9 to TRBJ2-2; D remains ambiguous. Sequencing input: CD8+ T cells from PBMCs. CDR3 region: CASSVAWAVGELFF. The CDR3 bases are TGTGCCAGCAGCGTAGCCTGGGCCGTCGGGGAGCTGTTTTTT.